This T cell receptor beta chain was retrieved from a study of post-analysis software for immune sequencing data. Study summary: The courses of disease that were included comprised relapsing-remitting, secondary progressive and progressive-relapsing multiple sclerosis.

This clonotype was observed a handful of times. The antigen is not known. Trimming took off 5 bases at V and 2 bases at J, with 10 bases between the two ends. This CDR3 is built from 13 residues. Germline V gives CDR1 MNHEY, CDR2 SMNVEV (reference sequence). General study findings and limits: Roughly five TRBV segments appeared more often in patients than in controls, and TRBV5-6, TRBV5-1 and TRBV20-1 were among these. Compared against controls, patients with multiple sclerosis displayed significantly lower normalized Chao1 diversity.

Unique molecular identifiers were built into the TCR beta cDNA libraries. Yield was about 500,000 cDNA molecules from roughly 0.93 to 9.6 million T cells. Each CDR3 protein is one row after TCRdb ran MiXCR on the PCR reads. Here the sample spans 350,000 to 500,000 distinct CDR3 sequences, 39% being singletons. Sequences were obtained from blood. This receptor was taken from a girl aged 2-10 years with multiple sclerosis. The rearrangement links TRBV27 to TRBJ2-7; D unclear. CDR3 sequence: CASSPTEAYEQYF. CDR3 in DNA: TGTGCCAGCAGTCCGACGGAAGCCTACGAGCAGTACTTC.